One and the same sample provided the 6 T cell receptor beta chains below, sequenced in a study of blood T cell repertoires in COVID-19. Profiling relied on immunoSEQ multiplex PCR, and the TCRdb table lists in-frame clones only, not all of them. The sample records fewer than 110,000 clones, about four fifths being singletons. The sequencing sample was made of peripheral blood. These receptors all come from a man between 70 and 80 years old with acute or convalescent COVID-19.

The rearrangement joins TRBV7-8 to TRBJ2-7; maybe TRBD2 (5 bases). Trimming pared 3 bases from V and 5 bases from J, leaving 11 bases between. CDR3 length: 13 residues. The germline V gene has CDR1 SGHVS and CDR2 FQNEAQ. The CDR3 sequence: CASSFQGGNEQYF. DNA of the CDR3: TGTGCCAGCAGCTTTCAAGGAGGTAACGAGCAGTACTTC. The variable domain in full, completed from reference TRBV7-8 and TRBJ2-7, reads GAGVSQSPRYKVAKRGQDVALRCDPISGHVSLFWYQQALGQGPEFLTYFQNEAQLDKSGLPSDRFFAERPEGSVSTLKIQRTQQEDSAVYLCASSFQGGNEQYFGPGTRLTVT.

The gene calls are TRBV15 and TRBJ2-7; D is possibly TRBD1 (6 bases). The CDR3 has 14 amino acids. Trimming stripped 3 bases from V and 4 bases from J, with 13 bases between. Germline CDR1 LNHNV, CDR2 YYDKDF (reference sequence). The CDR3 nucleotides are TGTGCCACCAGCAGCGGGACATTCGTTTACGAGCAGTACTTC. It translates to CATSSGTFVYEQYF.

The chain combines TRBV5-1 with TRBJ2-1; 9 bases are a match to TRBD2. Trimming cost V 2 bases and J 10 bases; bases outside gene matches: 10. The CDR3 length is 15 residues. Germline CDR1 and CDR2: SGHRS and YFSETQ. This chain's CDR3 is CASSFSGGGGREQFF. The CDR3 region has the DNA TGCGCCAGCAGCTTTAGCGGGGGAGGGGGCCGGGAGCAGTTCTTC.

J is TRBJ2-1 and V is TRBV7-2; 8 bases agree with TRBD2. The CDR3 runs to 14 residues. With V trimmed by 9 bases and J by 4 bases, 8 bases remained unmatched. Germline CDR1 reads SGHTA; CDR2 reads FQGNSA. CDR3 nucleotides: TGTGCCAGTGCCGGGACTAGGCTTTACAATGAGCAGTTCTTC. Translation gives CASAGTRLYNEQFF. Based on the CDR3 plus reference TRBV7-2 and TRBJ2-1, the full variable domain is GAGVSQSPSNKVTEKGKDVELRCDPISGHTALYWYRQSLGQGLEFLIYFQGNSAPDKSGLPSDRFSAERTGGSVSTLTIQRTQQEDSAVYLCASAGTRLYNEQFFGPGTRLTVL.

J is TRBJ1-5 and V is TRBV6-2 or TRBV6-3; unclear D gene. Germline CDR1 is MNHEY and CDR2 is SVGEGT. This CDR3 comprises 14 residues. Trimming cost V 2 bases and J 1 base, with 6 bases left between them. CDR3 nucleotide sequence: TGTGCCAGCAGTTACGATCGGAGCAATCAGCCCCAGCATTTT. Protein sequence: CASSYDRSNQPQHF.

The rearrangement uses TRBV7-9 and TRBJ1-1; D might be TRBD1 (6 bases). Per the germline V gene, CDR1 is SEHNR and CDR2 is FQNEAQ (reference sequence). The CDR3 sequence is 14 residues long. V shed 0 bases and J shed 6 bases, with 11 bases lying between them. CDR3 coding DNA: TGTGCCAGCAGCTTAGCGTCCAGGGGATCTGAAGCTTTCTTT. Translated: CASSLASRGSEAFF.